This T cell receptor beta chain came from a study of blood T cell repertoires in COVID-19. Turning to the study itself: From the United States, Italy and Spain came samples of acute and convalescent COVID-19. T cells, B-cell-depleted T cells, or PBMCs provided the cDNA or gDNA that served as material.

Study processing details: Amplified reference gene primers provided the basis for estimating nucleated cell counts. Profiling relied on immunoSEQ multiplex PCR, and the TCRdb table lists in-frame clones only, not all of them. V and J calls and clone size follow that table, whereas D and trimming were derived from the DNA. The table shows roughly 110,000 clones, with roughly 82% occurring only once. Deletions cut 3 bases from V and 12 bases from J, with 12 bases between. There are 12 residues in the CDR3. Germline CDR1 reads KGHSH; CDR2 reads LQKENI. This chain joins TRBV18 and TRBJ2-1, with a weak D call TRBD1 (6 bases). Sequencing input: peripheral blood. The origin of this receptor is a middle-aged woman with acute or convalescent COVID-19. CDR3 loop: CASSPDSGRQFF. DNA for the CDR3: TGTGCCAGCTCACCGGACAGCGGAAGGCAGTTCTTC.